This entry lists 8 T cell receptor beta chains sequenced from one sample in a study of shared clonotypes between healthy human individuals. Method: immunoSEQ multiplex PCR; TCRdb's copy keeps in-frame clones and lacks some. The data show roughly 510,000 clones, about 80% seen once. Sequencing was performed on PBMCs. The receptors were sampled from a woman aged 35 to 49 in good health. Some clones in this sample may be carry-over from other donors' samples.

CDR3 sequence: CASTPGGRDTQYF. CDR3 DNA sequence: TGTGCCAGCACCCCAGGGGGGCGGGATACGCAGTATTTT. The V gene is TRBV6-5, the J gene TRBJ2-3; D might be TRBD1 (7 bases). Germline V CDR1 and CDR2: MNHEY, SVGAGI. This CDR3 is built from 13 residues. V dropped 7 bases and J dropped 6 bases, with 14 bases sitting between them.

The rearrangement uses TRBV2 and TRBJ1-2; 8 nucleotides agree with TRBD1. The length of the CDR3 is 14 residues. CDR1 and CDR2 (germline): SNHLY, FYNNEI. The J segment lost 4 bases and the V segment lost 2 bases, leaving 3 bases of the junction unmatched. DNA for the CDR3: TGTGCCAGCAGTGAACGACAGGGGCTCTATGGCTACACCTTC. As protein: CASSERQGLYGYTF.

The rearrangement uses TRBV10-2 and TRBJ2-1, with 13 bases matching TRBD2. CDR3 length: 18 amino acids. The ends lost 4 bases at V and 5 bases at J; junction bases unmatched: 11. From germline, CDR1 is WSHSY and CDR2 SAAADI. The DNA of the CDR3 is TGCGCCAGCAGTGCTCCCGAACTAGCGGGAGGGCCCGACAATGAGCAGTTCTTC. Amino acids: CASSAPELAGGPDNEQFF.

This clone was detected only a few times. The V and J genes are TRBV27 and TRBJ2-5; 7 positions match TRBD2. The CDR3 is 17 amino acids. V lost 5 bases to trimming and J lost 0 bases; unmatched junction nucleotides: 12. CDR1 and CDR2 (germline): MNHEY, SMNVEV (reference sequence). This CDR3 reads CASSPSVGGADQETQYF. In DNA, the CDR3 is TGTGCCAGCAGTCCGTCGGTGGGAGGGGCTGACCAAGAGACCCAGTACTTC.

This chain joins TRBV18 and TRBJ1-2; 7 bases agree with TRBD1. Germline V CDR1 and CDR2: KGHSH, LQKENI. The CDR3 has 19 amino acids. V lost 2 bases and J lost 0; bases outside the gene matches: 15. CDR3 residues: CASSPKPRDRPWANYGYTF. As DNA, the CDR3 is TGTGCCAGCTCACCAAAACCCCGGGACAGACCTTGGGCTAACTATGGCTACACCTTC.

This clone turned up a few times. This may come from a read error, since a much larger clone is one base off. The chain has TRBV5-1 and TRBJ2-1; TRBD2 matches at 10 bases. The CDR3 runs to 17 residues. CDR1 and CDR2 from the germline V gene are SGHRS and YFSETQ. V gave up 3 bases and J gave up 0 bases; unmatched junction bases: 6. The CDR3 bases are TGCGCCAGCAGCTCGGAGGCTAGCGGGAGCTCCTACAATGAGCAGTTCTTC. Its translation: CASSSEASGSSYNEQFF. The variable domain in full, with the rest retrieved from reference TRBV5-1 and TRBJ2-1, is KAGVTQTPRYLIKTRGQQVTLSCSPISGHRSVSWYQQTPGQGLQFLFEYFSETQRNKGNFPGRFSGRQFSNSRSEMNVSTLELGDSALYLCASSSEASGSSYNEQFFGPGTRLTVL.

The J gene is TRBJ1-1, the V gene TRBV7-9, with D unresolved. Trimming removed 4 bases from V and 1 base from J, with 7 bases in between. In germline, CDR1 is SEHNR, CDR2 FQNEAQ (reference sequence). The CDR3 loop spans 13 amino acids. CDR3 in amino acids: CASSSSGNTEAFF. The CDR3 DNA reads as TGTGCCAGCAGCTCCAGCGGGAACACTGAAGCTTTCTTT.

V gene TRBV7-2 combines with J gene TRBJ2-7; 8 positions match TRBD1. CDR1 is SGHTA, CDR2 FQGNSA, per germline. J gave up 3 bases and V 4 bases, and 8 bases lay outside the gene matches. This CDR3 comprises 15 residues. CDR3 loop: CASSYRTGSFYEQYF. CDR3 nucleotide sequence: TGTGCCAGCAGCTACAGGACAGGGAGCTTCTACGAGCAGTACTTC.